The T cell receptor (beta chain) under discussion was sequenced for a study of cytomegalovirus exposure and HLA in healthy donors. For the study at large: Out of 398 genotyped donors, roughly 80% belonged to the Caucasian-associated ancestry cluster. Study observations and caveats: Association of 15,000 to 20,000 TCR beta sequences with HLA alleles was found at 0.05 false discovery rate in a later analysis. Most TCR beta V segments were productive about 90% or about 30% of the time in an earlier analysis. Analyses of presence/absence relied on an assumption of roughly uniform sequencing depth across donors.

This PCR relied on a set of 60 Vbeta primers and 13 Jbeta primers. Some clones are missing from TCRdb's copy, which holds only in-frame ones; the method was immunoSEQ multiplex PCR. The sample contains 100,000 to 150,000 clones, under 20% of which appear only once. This CDR3 is built from 12 residues. The V end was cut by 2 bases, the J end by 2 bases, with 6 bases between. The germline gives CDR1 SQVTM, CDR2 ANQGSEA. Details on this clone: Antigen unknown.

The sample was PBMCs. The source is a female donor in good health and CMV-seropositive. J is TRBJ1-2 and V is TRBV29-1, with D possibly TRBD1 on 6 matching bases. In DNA, the CDR3 is TGCAGCGTTGAACAGGGGAACTATGGCTACACCTTC. Protein product: CSVEQGNYGYTF.